This T cell receptor beta chain comes out of a study of T-cell reconstitution after alpha-beta-depleted transplantation in children. Unique molecular identifiers were built into the TCRbeta library. Each CDR3 protein gets one entry after TCRdb re-called the PCR reads with MiXCR. Of about 690,000 distinct CDR3 sequences listed, over 15% are singletons. This clonotype was counted at least ten times. This CDR3 region has 15 residues. Germline trimming cut 2 bases from V and 1 base from J; bases unmatched to any gene: 3. The germline CDR1 and CDR2 sequences are SGHTA and FQGNSA. Sample: PBMCs from the stem cell graft donor, taken from the stem cell graft. This TCR was recovered from a human donor who donated a stem cell graft to a child with acute myeloid leukemia. This chain links TRBV7-2 with TRBJ2-3; 7 bases fit TRBD2. The CDR3 is CASSLISGGTDTQYF. In nucleotides, the CDR3 is TGTGCCAGCAGCTTAATAAGCGGGGGCACAGATACGCAGTATTTT.